These T cell receptor beta chains were read from a single sample in a study of blood T cells in healthy people across ages. TCRdb reanalysed the 5' RACE reads using MiXCR and keeps one entry per CDR3 protein. The sample lists about 780,000 distinct CDR3 sequences, about half occurring once. Source material: blood. These receptors all come from an elderly man in good health. CDR3s include the opening cysteine and the closing phenylalanine or tryptophan. A D gene is named only where the DNA matches it firmly. Clone size appears in some rows only: once, few, many, or a class for an expanded clone.

J	size	D	V	CDR3	DNA
TRBJ2-7	few	TRBD1	TRBV3-1	CASSYWDRGTYEQYF	TGTGCCAGCAGCTACTGGGACAGGGGAACCTACGAGCAGTACTTC
TRBJ2-7	NA	NA	TRBV6-2/TRBV6-3	CASSPISYEQYF	TGTGCCAGCAGTCCTATATCCTACGAGCAGTACTTC
TRBJ2-1	once	TRBD1	TRBV28	CASNPFGQGVQETQFF	TGTGCCAGTAATCCCTTTGGACAGGGGGTCCAAGAGACCCAGTTCTTC
TRBJ1-2	NA	TRBD1	TRBV12-3/TRBV12-4	CASSIDRASGYTF	TGTGCCAGCAGTATCGACAGGGCGAGTGGCTACACCTTC
TRBJ2-5	few	TRBD2	TRBV24-1	CAIHLVAGVETQYF	TGTGCCATACACCTAGTAGCGGGAGTAGAGACCCAGTACTTC
TRBJ2-7	NA	TRBD2	TRBV10-3	CAISESGLAGATYEQYF	TGTGCCATCAGTGAGTCGGGACTAGCGGGAGCCACCTACGAGCAGTACTTC
TRBJ2-3	NA	TRBD1	TRBV5-1	CASRGQGVVDTQYF	TGCGCCAGCAGAGGACAGGGGGTCGTAGATACGCAGTATTTT
TRBJ2-3	NA	TRBD1	TRBV10-3	CAISESGQSDTQYF	TGTGCCATCAGTGAGTCGGGACAGTCAGATACGCAGTATTTT
TRBJ1-2	NA	TRBD1	TRBV19	CASSLSATTGAYGYTF	TGTGCCAGTAGTCTCAGCGCAACCACAGGGGCGTATGGCTACACCTTC
TRBJ1-1	few	NA	TRBV7-6	CASSPTRGTRAFF	TGTGCCAGCAGCCCAACGAGAGGGACCAGAGCTTTCTTT
TRBJ2-1	NA	TRBD2	TRBV7-3	CASSLTSREPNNEQFF	TGTGCCAGCAGCTTAACGTCGCGGGAGCCCAACAATGAGCAGTTCTTC
TRBJ2-3	NA	NA	TRBV7-7	CASSLSPGDTQYF	TGTGCTAGCAGCTTGTCCCCGGGGGATACGCAGTATTTT
TRBJ2-3	NA	TRBD1	TRBV19	CASTVGTGGPDTQYF	TGTGCCAGTACCGTGGGGACAGGGGGCCCAGATACGCAGTATTTT
TRBJ1-5	NA	NA	TRBV2	CASGQGTLSNQPQHF	TGTGCCAGCGGGCAGGGGACCCTTAGCAATCAGCCCCAGCATTTT
TRBJ1-1	few	TRBD1	TRBV12-3/TRBV12-4	CASSPGTGGTEAFF	TGTGCCAGCAGTCCCGGGACAGGGGGCACTGAAGCTTTCTTT
TRBJ1-5	NA	NA	TRBV3-1	CASSQGRGGNQPQHF	TGTGCCAGCAGCCAAGGAAGGGGTGGCAATCAGCCCCAGCATTTT
TRBJ2-5	NA	NA	TRBV12-3/TRBV12-4	CASSLNSWETQYF	TGTGCCAGCAGTTTAAATAGTTGGGAGACCCAGTACTTC
TRBJ2-5	NA	TRBD2	TRBV4-1	CASSLSASGRAIDEQYF	TGCGCCAGCAGCCTCTCGGCCTCCGGGAGGGCCATTGATGAGCAGTACTTC
TRBJ2-7	NA	TRBD2	TRBV27	CASSFISGGSYNEQYF	TGTGCCAGCAGTTTTATTAGCGGGGGGTCCTACAATGAGCAGTACTTC
TRBJ2-1	few	TRBD1	TRBV5-1	CASSLEGTGYGSEQFF	TGCGCCAGCAGCTTGGAAGGGACAGGGTATGGAAGCGAGCAGTTCTTC
TRBJ2-5	few	TRBD2	TRBV15	CATSRDQAGGETQYF	TGTGCCACCAGCAGAGATCAGGCGGGAGGAGAGACCCAGTACTTC
TRBJ2-3	NA	TRBD2	TRBV5-1	CASSLAASGGPTDTQYF	TGCGCCAGCAGCTTGGCGGCCAGCGGGGGTCCCACAGATACGCAGTATTTT
TRBJ2-3	NA	NA	TRBV21-1	CAGSKAPRNPTDTQYF	TGTGCCGGCAGCAAAGCGCCCAGGAATCCCACAGATACGCAGTATTTT
TRBJ2-7	many	TRBD1	TRBV5-1	CASSLGQGSHEQYF	TGCGCCAGCAGCTTGGGACAGGGTAGCCACGAGCAGTACTTC
TRBJ1-5	few	NA	TRBV12-3/TRBV12-4	CASRLRSGPQVSNQPQHF	TGTGCCAGCAGACTACGATCGGGTCCTCAGGTTAGCAATCAGCCCCAGCATTTT
TRBJ2-3	NA	NA	TRBV3-1	CASSLGLPSTQYF	TGTGCCAGCAGCCTAGGACTCCCGAGTACGCAGTATTTT
TRBJ2-3	few	NA	TRBV20-1	CSVGDTPRDTQYF	TGCAGTGTTGGGGACACACCGCGGGATACGCAGTATTTT
TRBJ2-7	NA	NA	TRBV6-6	CAGSRDPYEQYF	TGTGCCGGCAGCCGTGACCCCTACGAGCAGTACTTC